This TCR beta chain stems from a study of PD-1 blockade in classical Hodgkin lymphoma. Study outcomes and limitations: As was reported, newly diagnosed patients showed lower baseline TCR diversity than healthy donors did.

The CDR3 runs 14 residues. V lost 4 bases and J lost 1; bases outside the gene matches: 4. The germline V gene encodes CDR1 MNHEY and CDR2 SMNVEV (reference sequence). Libraries were prepared by immunoSEQ multiplex PCR; TCRdb keeps only in-frame clonotypes and omits some of them. The repertoire holds 17,000 or so clones, about 93% seen once, with roughly 7.2% in the top ten. A single count supports this clone. The antigen is undetermined. Time point given: newly diagnosed, previously untreated cHL patient sample. The TCR sequence derives from a human donor with classical Hodgkin lymphoma. The rearrangement joins TRBV27 to TRBJ2-7; 7 positions agree with TRBD1. Sequencing was performed on peripheral blood mononuclear cells (PBMCs). The CDR3 DNA follows: TGTGCCAGCAGTTCTTTCAGGGGGTCCTACGAGCAGTACTTC. Amino acids: CASSSFRGSYEQYF.